One sample yielded the 25 T cell receptor beta chains listed below, sequenced in a study of beta chain features in type 1 diabetes. Whole-study findings and limits: For Type 1 diabetes patients, all four CD4+ subsets carried TCRB CDR3s that were moderately but significantly shorter.

No antigen has been identified for these receptors. Reverse transcription of all isolated RNA meant that expressed TCRB transcripts were sequenced. The assay was immunoSEQ multiplex PCR, and TCRdb's table has in-frame clones only and misses some. The table includes 300,000 to 400,000 clones, around 9.3% detected once. The source material was central memory CD4+ T cells from blood. These TCRs come from a man in his thirties or forties with type 1 diabetes.

V and J are TRBV19 and TRBJ2-3; the match to TRBD1 covers 8 bases. The CDR3 spans 16 residues. Unmatched junction bases numbered 13, after V lost 5 bases and J lost 6 bases. The V gene's germline CDR1 is LNHDA and CDR2 SQIVND (reference sequence). This chain's CDR3 is CASSLPGQASRDTQYF. The CDR3 nucleotides are TGTGCCAGTAGTTTACCGGGACAGGCGTCGCGGGATACGCAGTATTTT. Based on the CDR3 plus reference TRBV19 and TRBJ2-3, the full variable domain is DGGITQSPKYLFRKEGQNVTLSCEQNLNHDAMYWYRQDPGQGLRLIYYSQIVNDFQKGDIAEGYSVSREKKESFPLTVTSAQKNPTAFYLCASSLPGQASRDTQYFGPGTRLTVL.

Comments on this clone: A junction boundary mismatches the germline segment, possibly from a read error. The gene calls are TRBV6-1 and TRBJ1-2; D may be TRBD1 (5 bases). Germline-derived CDR1 and CDR2 are MNHNS and SASEGT. CDR3 length equals 15 residues. CDR3 region: CAISEGRSGFYGYTF. CDR3 nucleotides: TGTGCCATCAGTGAGGGGCGGAGCGGTTTCTATGGCTACACCTTC.

This rearrangement joins TRBV5-1 to TRBJ2-1; 13 nucleotides agree with TRBD2. The CDR3 is made up of 16 amino acids. Looked up from germline, CDR1 is SGHRS and CDR2 is YFSETQ. Losses at the gene ends were 7 bases for V and 7 bases for J; bases not matched to a gene: 11. The CDR3 DNA sequence: TGCGCCAGCGTGACCTCCGGGACTAGCGGGGTGAATGAGCAGTTCTTC. Protein: CASVTSGTSGVNEQFF.

The rearrangement links TRBV4-3 to TRBJ2-6, with TRBD1 as a possible D gene (5 bases). Trimming left V 6 bases short and J 5 bases short, with 11 bases between. The CDR3 is 14 residues long. CDR1 and CDR2 (germline): LGHNA, YSLEER. The CDR3 reads CASSKADRANVLTF. CDR3 in DNA: TGCGCCAGCAGTAAGGCGGACAGGGCCAACGTCCTGACTTTC.

The chain carries TRBV27 and TRBJ1-4; TRBD1 matches at 8 bases. The J segment lost 8 bases and the V segment lost 2 bases, leaving 10 bases of the junction unmatched. Per germline, CDR1 MNHEY and CDR2 SMNVEV (reference sequence). The CDR3 loop spans 16 amino acids. CDR3 nucleotide sequence: TGTGCCAGCAGTTTAGCGGCAGGGGGCTCCTGGGAAAAACTGTTTTTT. The encoded protein is CASSLAAGGSWEKLFF.

The chain is built from TRBV11-3 and TRBJ2-5, with no clear D. The CDR3 sequence is 12 residues long. The V gene's germline CDR1 is SGHNT and CDR2 YENEEA. V lost 2 bases, J lost 4 bases, and 5 bases lay in between. CDR3 protein: CASSLTGETQYF. Written as DNA, the CDR3 is TGTGCCAGCAGCTTAACCGGAGAGACCCAGTACTTC. The variable domain in full, completed from reference TRBV11-3 and TRBJ2-5, reads EAGVVQSPRYKIIEKKQPVAFWCNPISGHNTLYWYLQNLGQGPELLIRYENEEAVDDSQLPKDRFSAERLKGVDSTLKIQPAELGDSAVYLCASSLTGETQYFGPGTRLLVL.

This chain uses TRBV7-2 with TRBJ2-7, with a tentative D call TRBD2 (5 bases). This CDR3 region has 17 residues. Germline V gene lookup returns CDR1 SGHTA and CDR2 FQGNSA. V dropped 3 bases and J dropped 2 bases, with 20 bases sitting between them. CDR3 sequence (DNA): TGTGCCAGCAGCTTCCCCCGGACGCCTACTAGTGCCTACGAGCAGTACTTC. Translated, it gives CASSFPRTPTSAYEQYF.

This clone came up a few times. The chain has TRBV28 and TRBJ1-5, with a weak D call TRBD1 (6 bases). Between the trimmed V and J ends, which lost 7 bases and 3 bases, there was a span of 22 bases. The CDR3 spans 17 residues. CDR1 and CDR2 (germline): MDHEN, SYDVKM. The CDR3 is CASKTTGYGRSNQPQHF. CDR3 DNA: TGTGCCAGCAAAACCACAGGGTACGGGCGGTCCAATCAGCCCCAGCATTTT.

This clone occurred many times. The rearrangement links TRBV21-1 to TRBJ2-1; the DNA was not compared with TRBD1, the D call given in the table. TRBV21-1 is a known pseudogene. The CDR3 runs to 18 residues. CDR3 DNA: TGTGCCAGCAGCGGGGCCCTCGTGACAGGGAGCTCCTACAATGAGCAGTTCTTC. Its protein is CASSGALVTGSSYNEQFF.

A word on this clone: The junction departs from germline at one end; a sequencing error may be responsible. The rearrangement uses TRBV7-7 and TRBJ2-7, with 9 bases identical to TRBD1. The CDR3 is 15 residues long. CDR1 SSHAT and CDR2 FNYEAQ come from the germline V gene (reference sequence). The CDR3 loop is CASSGRDRVTHEQYF. The CDR3 DNA reads as TGTGCTAGCAGCGGCCGGGACAGGGTGACCCACGAGCAGTACTTC.

There are a few counts of this clone. CDR3 coding DNA: TGTGCCAGCAGCTACATCGGGCTAGCCGATGAGCAGTTCTTC. Encoded protein: CASSYIGLADEQFF. The chain joins TRBV9 to TRBJ2-1, with D maybe TRBD2 (5 bases). CDR1 is SGDLS, CDR2 YYNGEE, per germline. Trimming took off 4 bases at V and 8 bases at J, with 16 bases between the two ends. The CDR3 is 14 amino acids.

V is TRBV7-2 and J is TRBJ2-3, with D possibly being TRBD2 (5 bases). V was cut by 5 bases and J by 0 bases, with 12 bases left in between. The CDR3 runs to 15 residues. In germline, CDR1 is SGHTA, CDR2 FQGNSA. Written as DNA, the CDR3 is TGTGCCAGCAGCGGAGGCGGAGCTAGCACAGATACGCAGTATTTT. Protein product: CASSGGGASTDTQYF.

This clone was detected only a few times. Additional DNA sequences in this sample encode the identical CDR3. The chain's CDR3 is CAISGGQNSPLHF. For the CDR3, the DNA is TGTGCCATCAGTGGGGGACAGAATTCACCCCTCCACTTT. The chain recombines TRBV10-3 with TRBJ1-6; TRBD1 agrees at 7 bases. The V gene end was trimmed by 4 bases and the J gene end by 7 bases; junction bases not matched to a gene: 1. The germline CDR1 and CDR2 sequences are ENHRY and SYGVKD. The CDR3 runs to 13 residues.

The chain joins TRBV6-5 to TRBJ2-3; TRBD1 aligns across 8 bases. After removal of 5 bases from V and 4 bases from J, the junction contained 8 bases not matched to a gene. The germline gives CDR1 MNHEY, CDR2 SVGAGI. The CDR3 has 15 amino acids. The CDR3 region has the DNA TGTGCCAGCAGTCAAGGACAGGGTCGCCCAGATACGCAGTATTTT. This gives the protein CASSQGQGRPDTQYF.

This clone was counted only a few times. The chain links TRBV10-3 to TRBJ2-5, with a weak D call TRBD2 (5 bases). The V gene lost 10 bases and the J gene lost 5 bases, with 20 bases spanning the gap. The germline V gene has CDR1 ENHRY and CDR2 SYGVKD. The length of the CDR3 is 14 residues. Here the CDR3 DNA reads TGTGCCACGCGGGCGCTGACTTCTTCGGAGACCCAGTACTTC. Encoded protein: CATRALTSSETQYF.

CDR3 sequence: CASSQDWAGPYEQYF. The CDR3 DNA reads TGTGCCAGCAGCCAAGATTGGGCAGGGCCATACGAGCAGTACTTC. The J gene is TRBJ2-7, the V gene TRBV14; tentative D call: TRBD1 (5 bases). CDR1 and CDR2 from the germline V gene are SGHDN and FVKESK. The V gene lost 0 bases and the J gene lost 4 bases, with 13 bases spanning the gap. The CDR3 is 15 residues long.

The rearrangement links TRBV5-4 to TRBJ2-3, with a possible D match to TRBD2 (6 bases). Trimming left V 3 bases short and J 0 bases short, with 11 bases between. The length of the CDR3 is 15 residues. The germline V gene has CDR1 SGHNT and CDR2 YYREEE (reference sequence). The CDR3 here is CASSSDGTSTDTQYF. CDR3 nucleotide sequence: TGTGCCAGCAGCTCGGACGGGACTAGCACAGATACGCAGTATTTT.

Remarks on this clone: A much larger clone sits a single nucleotide away, making a read error possible. Other DNA sequences within the sample encode an identical CDR3. This chain joins TRBV7-6 and TRBJ2-5, with 7 bases aligning to TRBD1. With 4 bases clipped from V and 2 bases from J, the junction kept 1 base outside the gene matches. From germline, CDR1 is SGHVS and CDR2 FNYEAQ. The CDR3 runs to 13 residues. The CDR3 DNA follows: TGTGCCAGCAGCTGGGGACAGCAAGAGACCCAGTACTTC. It codes for CASSWGQQETQYF.

V and J are TRBV28 and TRBJ2-4, with D perhaps matching TRBD1 or TRBD2 (6 bases each). V lost 4 bases, J lost 3 bases, and 13 bases lay in between. Germline CDR1 reads MDHEN; CDR2 reads SYDVKM. CDR3 size: 15 residues. The CDR3 is CASSSPGAFKNIQYF. The CDR3 nucleotides read TGTGCCAGCAGTTCTCCGGGGGCGTTCAAAAACATTCAGTACTTC.

Remarks on this clone: This CDR3 is also generated by other DNA sequences in the sample. This rearrangement joins TRBV19 to TRBJ1-1, with D unclear. Trimming shortened V by 1 base and J by 1 base, and 7 bases separated the two germline ends. This CDR3 comprises 14 residues. CDR1 is LNHDA and CDR2 is SQIVND in the germline V gene (reference sequence). The CDR3 sequence: CASSIGPANTEAFF. The CDR3 DNA follows: TGTGCCAGTAGTATAGGTCCAGCGAACACTGAAGCTTTCTTT.

This clone was counted at least ten times. The chain carries TRBV10-3 and TRBJ2-5; the D gene is possibly TRBD1 (6 bases). Trimming pared 6 bases from V and 2 bases from J, leaving 10 bases between. The CDR3 length is 13 residues. Germline values: CDR1 ENHRY, CDR2 SYGVKD. CDR3 coding DNA: TGTGCCATCAGAGGGGACACTCAAGAGACCCAGTACTTC. Amino acids: CAIRGDTQETQYF.

This clone has at least ten counts. CDR3 amino acids: CASSRDVGNEQFF. The CDR3 DNA sequence: TGTGCCAGCTCACGGGACGTCGGCAATGAGCAGTTCTTC. This rearrangement joins TRBV18 to TRBJ2-1; D is tentatively TRBD1 or TRBD2 (5 bases each). CDR3 length: 13 amino acids. V gave up 4 bases and J gave up 6 bases, with 10 bases separating them. Germline lookup yields CDR1 KGHSH and CDR2 LQKENI.

This clone has at least ten counts. The rearrangement links TRBV7-2 to TRBJ2-1, with a weak D call TRBD1 (6 bases). Trimming removed 5 bases at V and 11 bases at J, with 16 bases between. The CDR3 covers 13 residues. Germline V gives CDR1 SGHTA, CDR2 FQGNSA. The CDR3 nucleotides read TGTGCCAGCAGCCCGAACGGACAGACTAAGCAGTTCTTC. Its protein product is CASSPNGQTKQFF.

The chain joins TRBV19 to TRBJ1-1; 12 bases line up with TRBD1. Germline V CDR1 and CDR2: LNHDA, SQIVND (reference sequence). J gave up 11 bases and V 9 bases, and 4 bases lay outside the gene matches. The CDR3 sequence is 11 residues long. The CDR3 loop is CASRDRGLAFF. The CDR3 nucleotides read TGTGCCAGCAGGGACAGGGGGCTTGCTTTCTTT.

As for this clone: Additional DNA sequences in this sample encode the identical CDR3. CDR3 DNA sequence: TGTGCCAGCAGTGAAGAGACCCAGTACTTC. Translating gives CASSEETQYF. The chain is built from TRBV6-1 and TRBJ2-5; D gene uncertain. The V gene's germline CDR1 is MNHNS and CDR2 SASEGT. V lost 1 base and J 6 bases, leaving 0 bases between the germline ends. This CDR3 is 10 amino acids long.